This T cell receptor beta chain is from a study of shared clonotypes between healthy human individuals. Profiled with immunoSEQ multiplex PCR; TCRdb holds only in-frame clones, not every one. The table shows around 480,000 clones, with roughly 79% occurring only once. This CDR3 is 14 amino acids long. Germline V gene sequence: CDR1 MDHEN, CDR2 SYDVKM. The germline V and J ends were trimmed by 5 bases and 9 bases, with 17 bases remaining between them. The rearrangement uses TRBV28 and TRBJ2-1; D is tentatively TRBD1 or TRBD2 (7 bases each). The sequencing input was PBMCs. The sequence was obtained from a woman aged 40 to 55 in good health. Some clones in this sample may be carry-over from other donors' samples. The CDR3 DNA is TGTGCCAGCAGTCTACCGGGCAGGGGGGGTGAGCAGTTCTTC. It encodes CASSLPGRGGEQFF. Filled out from reference TRBV28 and TRBJ2-1, the complete variable domain reads DVKVTQSSRYLVKRTGEKVFLECVQDMDHENMFWYRQDPGLGLRLIYFSYDVKMKEKGDIPEGYSVSREKKERFSLILESASTNQTSMYLCASSLPGRGGEQFFGPGTRLTVL.